The sequence of this TCR beta chain was determined in a study of early T cells in non-severe SARS-CoV-2 infection. Study in general: Unsorted whole-blood RNA was sequenced in bulk, leaving chains unpaired.

In the library, individual cDNA molecules carried attached unique molecular identifiers. TCRdb reprocessed the 5' RACE reads via MiXCR and lists one record per CDR3 protein. The sample includes under 60,000 distinct CDR3 sequences, around a tenth of them seen just once. The CDR3 runs 15 residues. CDR1 is SGDLS and CDR2 is YYNGEE in the germline V gene. V gave up 0 bases and J gave up 4 bases, with 13 bases separating them. This clonotype was seen a few times. Its antigen remains unknown. Regarding the study as a whole: VDJdb-based annotation leaned toward anti-spike CD8 responses and missed private and CD4 specificities.

The source of this sequence is an adult who was a healthcare worker with PCR-confirmed SARS-CoV-2 infection or an uninfected control (not recorded which). The material was whole blood, obtained at baseline. The chain joins TRBV9 to TRBJ2-5, with D perhaps matching TRBD1 (6 bases). The DNA of the CDR3 is TGTGCCAGCAGCGTAGAAGGCAGGGGTATAGAGACCCAGTACTTC. Translated, it gives CASSVEGRGIETQYF.